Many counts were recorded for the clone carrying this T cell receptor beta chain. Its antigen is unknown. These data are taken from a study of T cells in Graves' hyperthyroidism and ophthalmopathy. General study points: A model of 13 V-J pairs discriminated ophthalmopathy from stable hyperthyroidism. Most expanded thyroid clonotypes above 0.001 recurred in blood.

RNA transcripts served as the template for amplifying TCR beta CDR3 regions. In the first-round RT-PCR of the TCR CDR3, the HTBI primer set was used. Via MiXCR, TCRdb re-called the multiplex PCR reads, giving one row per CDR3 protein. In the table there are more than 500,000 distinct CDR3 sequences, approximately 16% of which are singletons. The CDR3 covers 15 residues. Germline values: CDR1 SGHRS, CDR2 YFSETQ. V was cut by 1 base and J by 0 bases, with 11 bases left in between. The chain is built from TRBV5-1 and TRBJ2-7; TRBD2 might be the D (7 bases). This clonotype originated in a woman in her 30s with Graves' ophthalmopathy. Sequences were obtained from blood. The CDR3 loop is CASSLKGGDSYEQYF. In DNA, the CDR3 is TGCGCCAGCAGCTTGAAAGGGGGGGACTCCTACGAGCAGTACTTC.